This T cell receptor beta chain was found in a study of CD8 T cells in Susac syndrome. The overall study: Within the sequenced Susac syndrome patient group, six exhibited active disease and eight were in remission. Patients with Susac syndrome had blood drawn and were at that point therapy-naive, on corticosteroids, or on intravenous immunoglobulin alone.

The sequenced target, TCR beta, came from blood CD8+ and CD4+ T cells. An input of roughly 0.5 to 1 ug of RNA was subjected to reverse transcription using random hexamers. TCRdb passed the immunoSEQ multiplex PCR reads through MiXCR, listing each CDR3 protein once. The sample yields roughly 100,000 distinct CDR3 sequences, approximately 96% seen once. Material: CD8+ T cells from PBMCs. The receptor was derived from a human donor with Susac syndrome.

The CDR3 DNA sequence: TGTGCCAGCAGCCCTACAGGAGCATATAATTCACCCCTCCACTTT. Amino acid sequence: CASSPTGAYNSPLHF. The V gene is TRBV12-3 or TRBV12-4, the J gene TRBJ1-6; tentatively, D is TRBD1 (5 bases). Trimming shortened V by 6 bases and J by 4 bases, and 13 bases separated the two germline ends. This CDR3 is built from 15 residues.